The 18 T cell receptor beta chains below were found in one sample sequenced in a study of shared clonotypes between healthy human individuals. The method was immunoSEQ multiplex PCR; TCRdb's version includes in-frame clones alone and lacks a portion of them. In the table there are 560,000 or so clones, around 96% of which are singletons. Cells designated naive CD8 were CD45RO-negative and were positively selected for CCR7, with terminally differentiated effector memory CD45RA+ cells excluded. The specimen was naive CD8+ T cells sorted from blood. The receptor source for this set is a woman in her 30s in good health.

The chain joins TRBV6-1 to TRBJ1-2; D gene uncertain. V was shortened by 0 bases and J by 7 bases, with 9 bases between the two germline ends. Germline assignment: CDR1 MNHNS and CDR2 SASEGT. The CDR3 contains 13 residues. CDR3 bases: TGTGCCAGCAGTGAAGCCGGGGTCTCTGGCTACACCTTC. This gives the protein CASSEAGVSGYTF.

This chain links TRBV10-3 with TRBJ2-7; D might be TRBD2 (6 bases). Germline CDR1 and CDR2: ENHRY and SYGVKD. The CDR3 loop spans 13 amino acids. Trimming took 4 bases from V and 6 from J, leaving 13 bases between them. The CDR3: CAISGEDSGEQYF. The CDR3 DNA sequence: TGTGCCATCAGTGGGGAGGACTCTGGCGAGCAGTACTTC.

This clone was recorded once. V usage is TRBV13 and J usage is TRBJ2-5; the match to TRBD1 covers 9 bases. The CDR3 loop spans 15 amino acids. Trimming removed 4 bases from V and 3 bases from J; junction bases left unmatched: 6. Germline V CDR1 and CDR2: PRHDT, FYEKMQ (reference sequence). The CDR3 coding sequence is TGTGCCAGCAGCTCCACAAGGACAGGGGAAGAGACCCAGTACTTC. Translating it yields CASSSTRTGEETQYF.

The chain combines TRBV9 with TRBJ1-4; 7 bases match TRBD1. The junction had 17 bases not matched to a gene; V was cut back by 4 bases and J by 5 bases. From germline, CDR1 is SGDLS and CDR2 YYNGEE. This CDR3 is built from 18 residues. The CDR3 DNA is TGTGCCAGCAGCCCAACCCAAACCGGGACAGAGCTGAATGAAAAACTGTTTTTT. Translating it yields CASSPTQTGTELNEKLFF.

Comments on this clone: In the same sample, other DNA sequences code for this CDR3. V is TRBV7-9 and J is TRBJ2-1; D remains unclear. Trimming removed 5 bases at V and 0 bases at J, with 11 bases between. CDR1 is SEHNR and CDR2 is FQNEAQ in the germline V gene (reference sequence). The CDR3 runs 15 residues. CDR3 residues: CASSLSGSSYNEQFF. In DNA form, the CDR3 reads TGTGCCAGCAGCCTGTCTGGCAGCTCCTACAATGAGCAGTTCTTC.

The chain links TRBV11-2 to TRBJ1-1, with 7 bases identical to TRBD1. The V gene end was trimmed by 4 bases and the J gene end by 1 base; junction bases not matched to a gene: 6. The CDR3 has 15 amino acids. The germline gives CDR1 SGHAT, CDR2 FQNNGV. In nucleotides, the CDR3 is TGTGCCAGCAGCTCTCGACAGGGAAGGAACACTGAAGCTTTCTTT. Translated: CASSSRQGRNTEAFF.

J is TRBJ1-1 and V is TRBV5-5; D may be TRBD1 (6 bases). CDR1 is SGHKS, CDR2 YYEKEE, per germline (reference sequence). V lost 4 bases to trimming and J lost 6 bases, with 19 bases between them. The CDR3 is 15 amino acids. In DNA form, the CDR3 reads TGTGCCAGCAGCATACCGGGGGCTGACTGGGCTGAAGCTTTCTTT. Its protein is CASSIPGADWAEAFF.

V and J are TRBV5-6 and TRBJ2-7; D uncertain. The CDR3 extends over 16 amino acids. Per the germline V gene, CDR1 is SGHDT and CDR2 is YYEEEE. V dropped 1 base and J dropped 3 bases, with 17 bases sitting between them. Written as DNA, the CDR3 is TGTGCCAGCAGCTTGTATCACGAGACCCTAGGCTACGAGCAGTACTTC. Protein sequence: CASSLYHETLGYEQYF. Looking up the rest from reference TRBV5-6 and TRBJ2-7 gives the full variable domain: DAGVTQSPTHLIKTRGQQVTLRCSPKSGHDTVSWYQQALGQGPQFIFQYYEEEERQRGNFPDRFSGHQFPNYSSELNVNALLLGDSALYLCASSLYHETLGYEQYFGPGTRLTVT.

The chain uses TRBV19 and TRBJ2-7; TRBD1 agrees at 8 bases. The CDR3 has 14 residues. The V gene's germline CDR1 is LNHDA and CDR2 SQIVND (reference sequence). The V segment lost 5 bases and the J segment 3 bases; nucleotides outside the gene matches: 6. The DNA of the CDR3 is TGTGCCAGTAGTCCCCGGACAGGGAACTACGAGCAGTACTTC. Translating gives CASSPRTGNYEQYF.

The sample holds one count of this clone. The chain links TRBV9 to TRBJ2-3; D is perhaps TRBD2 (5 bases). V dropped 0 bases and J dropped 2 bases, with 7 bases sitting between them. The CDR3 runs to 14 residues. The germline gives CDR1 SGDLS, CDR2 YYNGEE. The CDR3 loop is CASSVAGITDTQYF. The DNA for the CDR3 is TGTGCCAGCAGCGTAGCGGGAATCACAGATACGCAGTATTTT. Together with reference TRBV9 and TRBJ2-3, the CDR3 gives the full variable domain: DSGVTQTPKHLITATGQRVTLRCSPRSGDLSVYWYQQSLDQGLQFLIQYYNGEERAKGNILERFSAQQFPDLHSELNLSSLELGDSALYFCASSVAGITDTQYFGPGTRLTVL.

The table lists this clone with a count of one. The CDR3 loop reads CASSFGLAEYEQYF. The CDR3 DNA reads TGTGCCAGCAGCTTCGGTCTAGCGGAGTACGAGCAGTACTTC. The chain combines TRBV5-4 with TRBJ2-7; TRBD2 matches 7 bases. The CDR3 has 14 residues. Germline trimming cut 2 bases from V and 4 bases from J; bases unmatched to any gene: 6. Germline loops: CDR1 SGHNT, CDR2 YYREEE (reference sequence).

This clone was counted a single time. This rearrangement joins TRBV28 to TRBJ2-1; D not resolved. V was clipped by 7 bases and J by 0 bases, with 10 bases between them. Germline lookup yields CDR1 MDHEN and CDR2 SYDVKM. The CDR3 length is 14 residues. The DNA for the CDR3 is TGTGCCAGCACCCTGGATAACTCCTACAATGAGCAGTTCTTC. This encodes CASTLDNSYNEQFF. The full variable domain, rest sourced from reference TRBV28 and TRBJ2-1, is DVKVTQSSRYLVKRTGEKVFLECVQDMDHENMFWYRQDPGLGLRLIYFSYDVKMKEKGDIPEGYSVSREKKERFSLILESASTNQTSMYLCASTLDNSYNEQFFGPGTRLTVL.

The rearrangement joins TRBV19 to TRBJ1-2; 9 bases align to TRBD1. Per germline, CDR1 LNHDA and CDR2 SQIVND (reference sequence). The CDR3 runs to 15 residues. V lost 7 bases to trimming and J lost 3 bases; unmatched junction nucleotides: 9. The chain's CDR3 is CASTALGDRDYGYTF. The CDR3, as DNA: TGTGCCAGTACCGCCCTCGGGGACAGGGACTATGGCTACACCTTC.

For the CDR3, the DNA is TGTGCCAGCAGTTTTGGGACAGGGGGTTACGAGCAGTACTTC. It encodes CASSFGTGGYEQYF. The chain combines TRBV6-1 with TRBJ2-7, with 11 bases aligning to TRBD1. With V trimmed by 5 bases and J by 4 bases, 4 bases remained unmatched. Looked up from germline, CDR1 is MNHNS and CDR2 is SASEGT. CDR3 length: 14 residues.

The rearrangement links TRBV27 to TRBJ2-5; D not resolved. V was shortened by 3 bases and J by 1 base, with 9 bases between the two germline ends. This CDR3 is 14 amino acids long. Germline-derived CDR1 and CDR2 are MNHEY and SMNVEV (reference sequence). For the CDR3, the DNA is TGTGCCAGCAGTTTTATGGGTAGCCAAGAGACCCAGTACTTC. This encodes CASSFMGSQETQYF.

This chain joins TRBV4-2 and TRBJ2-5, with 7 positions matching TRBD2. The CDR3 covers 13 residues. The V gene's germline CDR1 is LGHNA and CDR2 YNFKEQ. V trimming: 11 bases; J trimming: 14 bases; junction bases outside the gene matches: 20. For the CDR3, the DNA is TGTGCCGGCCACGACCAGCGGGAACCGGGCAAATACTTC. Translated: CAGHDQREPGKYF.

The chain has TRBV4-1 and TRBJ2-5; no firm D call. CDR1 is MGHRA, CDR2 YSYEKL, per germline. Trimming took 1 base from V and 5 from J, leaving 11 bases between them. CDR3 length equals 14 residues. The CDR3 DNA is TGCGCCAGCAGCCAAGTTCAGTTGGGGGAGACCCAGTACTTC. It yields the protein CASSQVQLGETQYF.

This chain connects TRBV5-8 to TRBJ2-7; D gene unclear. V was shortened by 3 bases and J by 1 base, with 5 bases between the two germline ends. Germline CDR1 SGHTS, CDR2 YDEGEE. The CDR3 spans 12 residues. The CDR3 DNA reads TGTGCCAGCAGCTCACGGTCCTACGAGCAGTACTTC. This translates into CASSSRSYEQYF.